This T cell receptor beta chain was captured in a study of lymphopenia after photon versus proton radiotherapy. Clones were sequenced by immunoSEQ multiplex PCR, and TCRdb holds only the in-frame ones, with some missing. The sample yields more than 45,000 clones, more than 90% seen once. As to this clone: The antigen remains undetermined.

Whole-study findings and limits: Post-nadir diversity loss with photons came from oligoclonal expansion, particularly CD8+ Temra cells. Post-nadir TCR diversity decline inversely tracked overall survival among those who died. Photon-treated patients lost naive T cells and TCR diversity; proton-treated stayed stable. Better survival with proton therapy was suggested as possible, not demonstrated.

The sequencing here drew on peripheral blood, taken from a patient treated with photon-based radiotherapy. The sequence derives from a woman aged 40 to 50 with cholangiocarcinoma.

The CDR3 protein is CASSQDFGRGPSTEAFF. CDR3 nucleotide sequence: TGTGCCAGCAGCCAAGATTTCGGCAGGGGGCCTAGCACTGAAGCTTTCTTT. V is TRBV14 and J is TRBJ1-1, with 8 nucleotides matching TRBD1. Germline values: CDR1 SGHDN, CDR2 FVKESK. The V and J ends lost 0 bases and 4 bases, in that order; junction bases with no gene match: 10. The CDR3 has 17 residues.